The source of this T cell receptor (beta chain) is a study of cytomegalovirus exposure and HLA in healthy donors. This clone was seen once. The primer mix had 60 Vbeta and 13 Jbeta primers. Here immunoSEQ multiplex PCR was the method, and the copy in TCRdb shows in-frame clones only, minus some. The sample has approximately 170,000 clones, approximately 81% seen once. This receptor was identified in a male donor in good health and CMV-seronegative. Sample: PBMCs.

CDR3: CATRLLDLTTNEKLFF. CDR3 sequence (DNA): TGTGCCACGAGACTACTGGACCTAACAACTAATGAAAAACTGTTTTTT. The rearrangement joins TRBV15 to TRBJ1-4; D gene unclear. Between the trimmed V and J ends, which lost 9 bases and 0 bases, there was a span of 17 bases. This CDR3 comprises 16 residues. Germline CDR1 is LNHNV and CDR2 is YYDKDF (reference sequence).